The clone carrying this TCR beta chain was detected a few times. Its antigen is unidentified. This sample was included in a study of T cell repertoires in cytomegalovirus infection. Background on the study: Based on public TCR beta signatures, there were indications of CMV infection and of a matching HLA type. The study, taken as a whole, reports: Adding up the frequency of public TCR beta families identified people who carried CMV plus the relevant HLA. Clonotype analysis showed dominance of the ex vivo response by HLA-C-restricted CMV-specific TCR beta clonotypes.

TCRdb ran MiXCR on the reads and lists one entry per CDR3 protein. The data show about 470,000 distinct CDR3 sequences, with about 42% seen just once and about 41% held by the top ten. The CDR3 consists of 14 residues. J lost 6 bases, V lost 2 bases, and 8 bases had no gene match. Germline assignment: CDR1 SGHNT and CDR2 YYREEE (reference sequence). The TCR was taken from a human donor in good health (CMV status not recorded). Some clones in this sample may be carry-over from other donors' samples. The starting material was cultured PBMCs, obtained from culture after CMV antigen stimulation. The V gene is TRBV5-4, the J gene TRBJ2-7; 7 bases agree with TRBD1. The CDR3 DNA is TGTGCCAGCAGCTTTTCGGCAGGGACAGTCGAGCAGTACTTC. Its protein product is CASSFSAGTVEQYF.